Listed below are T cell receptor beta chains from one sample, sequenced in a study of OX40 agonist ivuxolimab in advanced cancers. Profiled with immunoSEQ multiplex PCR; TCRdb holds only in-frame clones, not every one. The sample holds over 70,000 clones; 85% to 90% are singletons and the top ten take approximately 9.9%. The sample was CD4+ or CD8+ T cells sorted from blood, taken in a trial of the OX40 agonist ivuxolimab. These receptors all stem from an adult with an advanced solid tumor such as melanoma, head and neck, liver or kidney cancer. CDR3s include the opening cysteine and the closing phenylalanine or tryptophan. D genes are given only for firm matches. Size values are once, few and many counts, or a class for expanded clones, and some rows have none.

j_gene: TRBJ1-1; v_gene: TRBV11-2; len: 13; abundance: -; d_gene: -; CDR3aa: CASSLSTAFEAFF; CDR3nt: TGTGCCAGCAGCTTAAGTACAGCTTTTGAAGCTTTCTTT
j_gene: TRBJ2-7; v_gene: TRBV7-9; len: 15; abundance: -; d_gene: TRBD2; CDR3aa: CASSSGAGPSYEQYF; CDR3nt: TGTGCCAGCAGCTCCGGAGCGGGACCTTCCTACGAGCAGTACTTC
j_gene: TRBJ2-5; v_gene: TRBV6-5; len: 15; abundance: -; d_gene: -; CDR3aa: CASSRFARHGETQYF; CDR3nt: TGTGCCAGCAGTAGGTTCGCGAGACACGGGGAGACCCAGTACTTC
j_gene: TRBJ2-1; v_gene: TRBV5-4; len: 15; abundance: -; d_gene: -; CDR3aa: CASSLGGIGHNEQFF; CDR3nt: TGTGCCAGCAGCTTGGGTGGGATTGGTCACAATGAGCAGTTCTTC
j_gene: TRBJ2-3; v_gene: TRBV4-1; len: 12; abundance: -; d_gene: -; CDR3aa: CASSRDGDTQYF; CDR3nt: TGCGCCAGCAGCCGGGACGGTGATACGCAGTATTTT
j_gene: TRBJ2-7; v_gene: TRBV7-8; len: 19; abundance: -; d_gene: TRBD1; CDR3aa: CASSLVREKGAAGSYEQYF; CDR3nt: TGTGCCAGCAGCTTGGTAAGGGAGAAGGGGGCTGCTGGCTCCTACGAGCAGTACTTC
j_gene: TRBJ2-7; v_gene: TRBV7-7; len: 14; abundance: once; d_gene: TRBD1; CDR3aa: CASSLDGTAYEQYF; CDR3nt: TGTGCCAGCAGCTTAGATGGGACAGCTTACGAGCAGTACTTC
j_gene: TRBJ1-2; v_gene: TRBV5-5; len: 15; abundance: -; d_gene: TRBD1; CDR3aa: CASSLDRARSYGYTF; CDR3nt: TGTGCCAGCAGCCTAGACAGGGCCCGGAGCTATGGCTACACCTTC
j_gene: TRBJ1-1; v_gene: TRBV19; len: 14; abundance: -; d_gene: -; CDR3aa: CASSTRTRGTEAFF; CDR3nt: TGTGCCAGTAGTACCCGGACTAGGGGGACTGAAGCTTTCTTT
j_gene: TRBJ2-7; v_gene: TRBV6-1; len: 16; abundance: -; d_gene: TRBD1; CDR3aa: CASSGQGQGLSYEQYF; CDR3nt: TGTGCCAGCAGTGGCCAAGGACAGGGGCTCTCCTACGAGCAGTACTTC
j_gene: TRBJ1-4; v_gene: TRBV4-1; len: 15; abundance: -; d_gene: -; CDR3aa: CASSQDLSDNEKLFF; CDR3nt: TGCGCCAGCAGCCAAGATCTGAGCGATAATGAAAAACTGTTTTTT
j_gene: TRBJ2-3; v_gene: TRBV19; len: 13; abundance: -; d_gene: -; CDR3aa: CASSLVHRDTQYF; CDR3nt: TGTGCCAGTAGTTTAGTCCACAGAGATACGCAGTATTTT
j_gene: TRBJ2-7; v_gene: TRBV28; len: 14; abundance: -; d_gene: TRBD1; CDR3aa: CASSPQGDSYEQYF; CDR3nt: TGTGCCAGCAGCCCCCAGGGGGACTCCTACGAGCAGTACTTC
j_gene: TRBJ1-5; v_gene: TRBV5-8; len: 9; abundance: -; d_gene: -; CDR3aa: CASDQPQHF; CDR3nt: TGTGCCAGCGACCAGCCCCAGCATTTT
j_gene: TRBJ1-1; v_gene: TRBV18; len: 17; abundance: few; d_gene: -; CDR3aa: CASSPSEGKGVNTEAFF; CDR3nt: TGTGCCAGCTCACCCAGTGAAGGAAAAGGAGTGAACACTGAAGCTTTCTTT
j_gene: TRBJ2-5; v_gene: TRBV4-1; len: 15; abundance: -; d_gene: -; CDR3aa: CASSQGLALQETQYF; CDR3nt: TGCGCCAGCAGCCAAGGCCTGGCGCTCCAAGAGACCCAGTACTTC
j_gene: TRBJ2-7; v_gene: TRBV11-1; len: 14; abundance: -; d_gene: -; CDR3aa: CASSIGGGLGEQYF; CDR3nt: TGTGCCAGCAGTATTGGGGGGGGGCTCGGCGAGCAGTACTTC
j_gene: TRBJ2-5; v_gene: TRBV2; len: 14; abundance: -; d_gene: -; CDR3aa: CASNARGRQETQYF; CDR3nt: TGTGCCAGCAACGCCCGGGGGCGGCAAGAGACCCAGTACTTC
j_gene: TRBJ1-4; v_gene: TRBV6-1; len: 14; abundance: -; d_gene: -; CDR3aa: CASSETVSNEKLFF; CDR3nt: TGTGCCAGCAGTGAGACAGTTTCTAATGAAAAACTGTTTTTT
j_gene: TRBJ1-5; v_gene: TRBV27; len: 13; abundance: -; d_gene: -; CDR3aa: CASSPSRDGPQHF; CDR3nt: TGTGCCAGCAGCCCGTCACGAGATGGGCCCCAGCATTTT
j_gene: TRBJ1-5; v_gene: TRBV28; len: 13; abundance: once; d_gene: -; CDR3aa: CASSQDFGQPQHF; CDR3nt: TGTGCCAGCAGCCAAGACTTCGGTCAGCCCCAGCATTTT
j_gene: TRBJ1-3; v_gene: TRBV15; len: 13; abundance: -; d_gene: -; CDR3aa: CATSLIPGNTIYF; CDR3nt: TGTGCCACCTCATTAATTCCTGGAAACACCATATATTTT
j_gene: TRBJ1-6; v_gene: TRBV27; len: 16; abundance: -; d_gene: -; CDR3aa: CASTRAGRGYNSPLHF; CDR3nt: TGTGCCAGCACAAGAGCCGGGAGGGGGTATAATTCACCCCTCCACTTT
j_gene: TRBJ1-2; v_gene: TRBV5-4; len: 14; abundance: -; d_gene: -; CDR3aa: CASSLGRSNYGYTF; CDR3nt: TGTGCCAGCAGCCTGGGACGGTCTAACTATGGCTACACCTTC
j_gene: TRBJ2-7; v_gene: TRBV27; len: 13; abundance: -; d_gene: -; CDR3aa: CAAGGGNSYEQYF; CDR3nt: TGTGCCGCCGGGGGAGGAAACTCCTACGAGCAGTACTTC
j_gene: TRBJ1-3; v_gene: TRBV11-1; len: 14; abundance: -; d_gene: -; CDR3aa: CASSLAGTGNTIYF; CDR3nt: TGTGCCAGCAGCTTAGCTGGGACTGGAAACACCATATATTTT
j_gene: TRBJ1-2; v_gene: TRBV27; len: 11; abundance: -; d_gene: -; CDR3aa: CASSGVSGYTF; CDR3nt: TGTGCCAGCAGTGGGGTCTCTGGCTACACCTTC
j_gene: TRBJ2-3; v_gene: TRBV27; len: 14; abundance: once; d_gene: TRBD1; CDR3aa: CASSGTGVADTQYF; CDR3nt: TGTGCCAGCAGCGGGACAGGGGTGGCAGATACGCAGTATTTT
j_gene: TRBJ1-1; v_gene: TRBV11-2; len: 13; abundance: -; d_gene: -; CDR3aa: CASSLEFGTEAFF; CDR3nt: TGTGCCAGCAGCTTAGAATTTGGTACTGAAGCTTTCTTT
j_gene: TRBJ1-5; v_gene: TRBV27; len: 14; abundance: -; d_gene: -; CDR3aa: CASSLGALSRPQHF; CDR3nt: TGTGCCAGCAGTTTAGGGGCCCTGAGTCGGCCCCAGCATTTT
j_gene: TRBJ2-1; v_gene: TRBV10-2; len: 14; abundance: -; d_gene: -; CDR3aa: CASSAAGSYNEQFF; CDR3nt: TGCGCCAGCAGTGCGGCAGGCTCCTACAATGAGCAGTTCTTC
j_gene: TRBJ1-1; v_gene: TRBV28; len: 13; abundance: -; d_gene: -; CDR3aa: CASSVGRNTEAFF; CDR3nt: TGTGCCAGCAGTGTCGGACGGAACACTGAAGCTTTCTTT
j_gene: TRBJ1-2; v_gene: TRBV4-2; len: 15; abundance: -; d_gene: -; CDR3aa: CASSQEPGGFYGYTF; CDR3nt: TGTGCCAGCAGCCAAGAACCTGGCGGGTTCTATGGCTACACCTTC
j_gene: TRBJ1-1; v_gene: TRBV10-3; len: 12; abundance: -; d_gene: -; CDR3aa: CAIRGFYTEAFF; CDR3nt: TGTGCCATCAGAGGGTTTTACACTGAAGCTTTCTTT
j_gene: TRBJ1-6; v_gene: TRBV14; len: 17; abundance: -; d_gene: -; CDR3aa: CASSQDILGGPRSPLHF; CDR3nt: TGTGCCAGCAGCCAAGATATTCTCGGGGGTCCGCGGTCACCCCTCCACTTT
j_gene: TRBJ1-1; v_gene: TRBV27; len: 15; abundance: -; d_gene: TRBD1; CDR3aa: CATLRIQGEDTEAFF; CDR3nt: TGTGCCACCCTCCGGATACAGGGGGAGGACACTGAAGCTTTCTTT
j_gene: TRBJ2-1; v_gene: TRBV9; len: 14; abundance: once; d_gene: -; CDR3aa: CASSVGLTLNEQFF; CDR3nt: TGTGCCAGCAGCGTAGGGCTCACCCTCAATGAGCAGTTCTTC
j_gene: TRBJ2-7; v_gene: TRBV27; len: 14; abundance: -; d_gene: TRBD2; CDR3aa: CASATSGRTYEQYF; CDR3nt: TGTGCCAGCGCTACTAGCGGGCGCACCTACGAGCAGTACTTC
j_gene: TRBJ2-7; v_gene: TRBV7-9; len: 15; abundance: -; d_gene: -; CDR3aa: CASSSGQGYPYEQYF; CDR3nt: TGTGCCAGCAGTTCCGGGCAGGGATATCCCTACGAGCAGTACTTC
j_gene: TRBJ1-1; v_gene: TRBV14; len: 17; abundance: -; d_gene: -; CDR3aa: CASSPASGDPMNTEAFF; CDR3nt: TGTGCCAGCAGCCCCGCGTCCGGGGACCCCATGAACACTGAAGCTTTCTTT
j_gene: TRBJ2-2; v_gene: TRBV6-5; len: 15; abundance: -; d_gene: TRBD2; CDR3aa: CASTFLAGNTGELFF; CDR3nt: TGTGCCAGCACTTTTCTAGCGGGTAACACCGGGGAGCTGTTTTTT
j_gene: TRBJ1-4; v_gene: TRBV7-8; len: 15; abundance: -; d_gene: -; CDR3aa: CASSIVGATNEKLFF; CDR3nt: TGTGCCAGCAGTATCGTGGGGGCAACTAATGAAAAACTGTTTTTT
j_gene: TRBJ1-1; v_gene: TRBV6-5; len: 13; abundance: -; d_gene: -; CDR3aa: CASSYSLSTEAFF; CDR3nt: TGTGCCAGCAGTTACTCTCTTAGCACTGAAGCTTTCTTT
j_gene: TRBJ2-7; v_gene: TRBV4-1; len: 13; abundance: -; d_gene: -; CDR3aa: CASSQPDSYEQYF; CDR3nt: TGCGCCAGCAGCCAACCCGACAGTTACGAGCAGTACTTC
j_gene: TRBJ2-1; v_gene: TRBV29-1; len: 11; abundance: -; d_gene: -; CDR3aa: CSADGSGEQFF; CDR3nt: TGCAGCGCCGACGGGAGTGGTGAGCAGTTCTTC
j_gene: TRBJ1-1; v_gene: TRBV27; len: 17; abundance: -; d_gene: TRBD1; CDR3aa: CASSLQTGGYADTEAFF; CDR3nt: TGTGCCAGCAGTTTACAGACAGGGGGCTACGCGGACACTGAAGCTTTCTTT
j_gene: TRBJ1-2; v_gene: TRBV5-4; len: 16; abundance: -; d_gene: -; CDR3aa: CASSFNTGLPAGGYTF; CDR3nt: TGTGCCAGCAGCTTTAACACGGGACTCCCCGCGGGTGGCTACACCTTC
j_gene: TRBJ2-5; v_gene: TRBV18; len: 13; abundance: -; d_gene: -; CDR3aa: CASSPGLWETQYF; CDR3nt: TGTGCCAGCTCACCGGGACTTTGGGAGACCCAGTACTTC
j_gene: TRBJ1-4; v_gene: TRBV9; len: 14; abundance: -; d_gene: TRBD1; CDR3aa: CASSVGQGFEKLFF; CDR3nt: TGTGCCAGCAGCGTAGGACAGGGCTTTGAAAAACTGTTTTTT
j_gene: TRBJ1-1; v_gene: TRBV10-3; len: 15; abundance: -; d_gene: -; CDR3aa: CAISEPAGMNTEAFF; CDR3nt: TGTGCCATCAGTGAGCCCGCAGGGATGAACACTGAAGCTTTCTTT
j_gene: TRBJ2-2; v_gene: TRBV27; len: 16; abundance: -; d_gene: -; CDR3aa: CASSLGAGMNTGELFF; CDR3nt: TGTGCCAGCAGTTTAGGGGCGGGAATGAACACCGGGGAGCTGTTTTTT
j_gene: TRBJ2-7; v_gene: TRBV27; len: 13; abundance: -; d_gene: -; CDR3aa: CASSSGGGYEQYF; CDR3nt: TGTGCCAGCAGTTCAGGGGGAGGTTACGAGCAGTACTTC